This T cell receptor beta chain was sequenced during a study of T cells in Graves' hyperthyroidism and ophthalmopathy. In the study overall: Before treatment of any kind, peripheral blood was taken at initial diagnosis.

The CDR3 spans 18 residues. CDR1 and CDR2 (germline): SNHLY, FYNNEI. RNA transcripts served as the template for amplifying TCR beta CDR3 regions. The HTBI primer set was used in a first-round RT-PCR of the TCR CDR3. TCRdb redid the calling of the multiplex PCR reads with MiXCR, one entry per CDR3 protein. The sample holds approximately 640,000 distinct CDR3 sequences, approximately 15% seen once. Disease duration under 2 months; hyperthyroidism patients were aged 18 to 65. The diagnostic basis comprised clinical symptoms, serum thyroxine and TRAb, thyroid ultrasound and orbital computed tomography. On this clonotype itself: An end of the junction differs from the germline gene, which may be a read error.

The receptor was derived from a man between 45 and 60 years old with Graves' hyperthyroidism. The chain links TRBV2 to TRBJ2-7, with D possibly being TRBD1 (5 bases). Sequenced input: blood. CDR3 amino acids: CASREIPGPPGSSYEQCF. The CDR3 DNA sequence: TGTGCCAGCAGGGAGATCCCAGGGCCCCCCGGGTCCTCCTACGAGCAGTGCTTC. The whole variable domain, remainder taken from reference TRBV2 and TRBJ2-7, is EPEVTQTPSHQVTQMGQEVILRCVPISNHLYFYWYRQILGQKVEFLVSFYNNEISEKSEIFDDQFSVERPDGSNFTLKIRSTKLEDSAMYFCASREIPGPPGSSYEQCFGPGTRLTVT.